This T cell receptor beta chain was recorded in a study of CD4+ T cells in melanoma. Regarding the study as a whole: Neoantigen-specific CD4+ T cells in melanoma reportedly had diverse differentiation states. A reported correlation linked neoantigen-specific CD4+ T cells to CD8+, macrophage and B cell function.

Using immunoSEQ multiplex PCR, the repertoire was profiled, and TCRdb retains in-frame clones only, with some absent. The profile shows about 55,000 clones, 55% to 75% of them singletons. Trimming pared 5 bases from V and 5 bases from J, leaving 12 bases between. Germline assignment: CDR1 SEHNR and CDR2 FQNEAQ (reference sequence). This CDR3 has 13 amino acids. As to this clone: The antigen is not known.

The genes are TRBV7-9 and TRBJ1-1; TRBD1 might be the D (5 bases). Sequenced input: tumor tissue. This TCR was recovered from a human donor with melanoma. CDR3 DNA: TGTGCCAGCAGCCCCGGGACCTGGACTGAAGCTTTCTTT. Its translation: CASSPGTWTEAFF.